The sequence of this T cell receptor beta chain was determined in a study of patients and donors after allogeneic stem cell transplantation. Germline V gene lookup returns CDR1 MNHNS and CDR2 SASEGT. Trimming removed 7 bases at V and 8 bases at J, with 17 bases between. This CDR3 has 13 residues. In its sample, this clonotype was seen a few times. TCRdb fed the RT-PCR reads into MiXCR, producing one record per CDR3 protein. The sample includes about a million distinct CDR3 sequences, over 15% of them seen just once. The clonotype originates from a human donor who was either an allogeneic HSCT recipient or a stem cell or donor lymphocyte infusion donor (not recorded which). It is not recorded whose cells these are; they may come from a transplant donor. Sample: blood, either unsorted or a sorted T cell fraction (not recorded which). This rearrangement joins TRBV6-1 to TRBJ1-2; D gene unclear. Here the CDR3 DNA reads TGTGCCAGCACTACTCAGACGGCCAGGGGCTACACCTTC. It is translated as CASTTQTARGYTF.